This T cell receptor (beta chain) was sequenced for a study of molecular identifiers for immune sequencing clone quantification. Points from the study as a whole: Clonotypes topping 20 RNA copies carried over 99% of effector molecules but under 1% of naive ones.

CDR3 length: 13 amino acids. Looked up from germline, CDR1 is SQVTM and CDR2 is ANQGSEA. V shed 6 bases and J 2 bases; nucleotides not matched to a gene: 5. TCRdb reanalysed the PCR reads using MiXCR and keeps one entry per CDR3 protein. The data contain about 510,000 distinct CDR3 sequences, 25% of them singletons. This clonotype has ten or more counts. Its cognate antigen is unknown. The chain joins TRBV29-1 to TRBJ1-1; 8 nucleotides match TRBD1. The sequence came from a human donor in good health. Some libraries in this study had Jurkat cell RNA spiked in. Material: naive CD8+ T cells from blood, with Jurkat cell RNA spiked in. Stated subset: FACS-sorted CD8+CD4-CCR7+CD45RA+ naive T cells. CDR3 region: CSVRTGSNTEAFF. The DNA for the CDR3 is TGCAGCGTACGGACAGGGTCCAACACTGAAGCTTTCTTT.